This TCR beta chain was retrieved from a study of T cells in Graves' hyperthyroidism and ophthalmopathy. Across the study: Peripheral blood specimens were obtained at initial diagnosis, prior to any treatment.

The CDR3 is 14 residues long. Germline assignment: CDR1 KGHDR and CDR2 SFDVKD. Trimming pared 2 bases from V and 4 bases from J, leaving 10 bases between. Patients were excluded for uncontrolled infection, other autoimmune disease, pregnancy or lactation. Amplification of TCR beta CDR3 regions used RNA as the template. The TCR CDR3 was amplified in a first-round RT-PCR using the HTBI primer set. TCRdb used MiXCR to reprocess the multiplex PCR reads, holding one entry per CDR3 protein. The repertoire holds 350,000 to 400,000 distinct CDR3 sequences, with about 18% as singletons. Sequences were obtained from blood. The sequence was collected from a woman aged 18-29 years with Graves' hyperthyroidism. J is TRBJ2-5 and V is TRBV24-1; D gene ambiguous. This CDR3 is CATSDSGFRETQYF. For the CDR3, the DNA is TGTGCCACCAGTGATTCCGGGTTTCGAGAGACCCAGTACTTC.